The clone carrying this T cell receptor (beta chain) has only one observation. Its antigen is currently unknown. The data derive from a study of Ad26.COV2.S vaccination and SARS-CoV-2 variants. Whole-study context: Each vaccinee took Ad26.COV2.S intramuscularly, once or twice 56 days apart.

Data came from immunoSEQ multiplex PCR; TCRdb stores just in-frame clones and leaves some out. The sample includes some 300,000 clones, around 81% seen only once; the top ten take 2% to 2.5%. The treatment was: some 20 received Ad26.COV2.S at low or high dose, single or two shots; about 5 received placebo; per-sample allocation not given. Sampling happened 63 days after the first vaccine or placebo injection. Ad26.COV2.S expressed prefusion-stabilized spike from the original Wuhan strain. Study findings and constraints: Estimates derived from TCR breadth and depth analyses may have underestimated total T cell responses.

CDR1 is SGHVS and CDR2 is FQNEAQ in the germline V gene. The CDR3 is 13 residues long. Between the trimmed V and J ends, which lost 5 bases and 2 bases, there was a span of 9 bases. This clonotype was sampled from a person between 18 and 59 years old who received the Ad26.COV2.S COVID-19 vaccine or a placebo. This specimen consisted of peripheral blood, obtained in a trial of Ad26.COV2.S vaccine versus placebo. This chain connects TRBV7-8 to TRBJ1-2; D gene ambiguous. As DNA, the CDR3 is TGTGCCAGCAGCCCCCAAGGAAACTATGGCTACACCTTC. This encodes CASSPQGNYGYTF.